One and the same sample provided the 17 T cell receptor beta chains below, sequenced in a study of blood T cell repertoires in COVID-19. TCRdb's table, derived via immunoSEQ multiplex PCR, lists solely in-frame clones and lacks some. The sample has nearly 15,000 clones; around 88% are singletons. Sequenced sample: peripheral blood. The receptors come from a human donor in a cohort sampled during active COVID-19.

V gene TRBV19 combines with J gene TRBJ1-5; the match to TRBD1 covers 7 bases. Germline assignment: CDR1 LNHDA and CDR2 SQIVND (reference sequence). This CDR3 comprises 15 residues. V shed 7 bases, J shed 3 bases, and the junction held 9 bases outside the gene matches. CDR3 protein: CASMRTGTVNQPQHF. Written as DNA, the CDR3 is TGTGCCAGTATGAGAACCGGGACAGTCAATCAGCCCCAGCATTTT.

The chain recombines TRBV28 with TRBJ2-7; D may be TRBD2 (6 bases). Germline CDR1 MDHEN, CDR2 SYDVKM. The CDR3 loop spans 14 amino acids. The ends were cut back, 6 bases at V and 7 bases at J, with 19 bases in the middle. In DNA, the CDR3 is TGTGCCAGCAGCCGAGGGACTGCCCTGAGAGAGCAGTACTTC. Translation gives CASSRGTALREQYF.

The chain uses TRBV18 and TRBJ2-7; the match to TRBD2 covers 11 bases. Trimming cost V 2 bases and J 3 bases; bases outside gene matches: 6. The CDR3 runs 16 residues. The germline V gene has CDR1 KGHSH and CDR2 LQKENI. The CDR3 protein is CASSPLASGGYYEQYF. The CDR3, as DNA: TGTGCCAGCTCACCATTGGCTAGCGGGGGGTACTACGAGCAGTACTTC.

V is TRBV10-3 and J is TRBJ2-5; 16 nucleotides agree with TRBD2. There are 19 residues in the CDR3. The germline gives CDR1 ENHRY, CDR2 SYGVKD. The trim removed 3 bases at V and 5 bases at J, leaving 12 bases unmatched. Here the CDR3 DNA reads TGTGCCATCAGTGACGTCTCCGGGACTAGCGGGAGGGGTGTGGAGACCCAGTACTTC. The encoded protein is CAISDVSGTSGRGVETQYF.

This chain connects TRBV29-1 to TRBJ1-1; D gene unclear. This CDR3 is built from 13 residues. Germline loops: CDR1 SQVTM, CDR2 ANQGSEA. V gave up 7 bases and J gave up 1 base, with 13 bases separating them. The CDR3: CSAGEGSNTEAFF. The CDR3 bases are TGCAGCGCTGGGGAGGGCTCGAACACTGAAGCTTTCTTT.

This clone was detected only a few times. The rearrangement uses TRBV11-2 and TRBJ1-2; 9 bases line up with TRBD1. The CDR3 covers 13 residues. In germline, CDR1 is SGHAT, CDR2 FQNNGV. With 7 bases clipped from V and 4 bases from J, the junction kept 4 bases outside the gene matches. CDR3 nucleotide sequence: TGTGCCAGCACCGGGACAGGGATCTATGGCTACACCTTC. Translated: CASTGTGIYGYTF.

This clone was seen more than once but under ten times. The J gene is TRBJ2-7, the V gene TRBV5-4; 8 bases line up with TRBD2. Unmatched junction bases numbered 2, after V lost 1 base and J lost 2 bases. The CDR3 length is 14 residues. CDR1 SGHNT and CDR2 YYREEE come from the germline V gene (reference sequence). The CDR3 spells CASSLRLAPYEQYF. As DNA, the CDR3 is TGTGCCAGCAGCTTGCGACTAGCGCCCTACGAGCAGTACTTC.

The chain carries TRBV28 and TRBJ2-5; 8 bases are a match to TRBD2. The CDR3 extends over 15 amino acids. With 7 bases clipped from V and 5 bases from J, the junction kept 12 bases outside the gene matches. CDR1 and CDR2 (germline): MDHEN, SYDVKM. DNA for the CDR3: TGTGCCAGCACCGAGGGACTAGAAAAAACGGAGACCCAGTACTTC. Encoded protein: CASTEGLEKTETQYF.

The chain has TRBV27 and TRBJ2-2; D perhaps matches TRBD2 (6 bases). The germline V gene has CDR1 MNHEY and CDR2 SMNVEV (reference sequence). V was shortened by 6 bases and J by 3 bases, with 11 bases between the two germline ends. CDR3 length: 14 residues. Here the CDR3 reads CASRRREDTGELFF. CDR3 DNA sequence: TGTGCCAGCAGGCGGAGGGAGGACACCGGGGAGCTGTTTTTT.

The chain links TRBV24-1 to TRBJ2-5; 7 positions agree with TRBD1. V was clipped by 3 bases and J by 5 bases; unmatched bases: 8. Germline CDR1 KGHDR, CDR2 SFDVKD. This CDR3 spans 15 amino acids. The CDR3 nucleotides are TGTGCCACCAGTGATCCGAGACAGGGTAGCGAGACCCAGTACTTC. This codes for CATSDPRQGSETQYF.

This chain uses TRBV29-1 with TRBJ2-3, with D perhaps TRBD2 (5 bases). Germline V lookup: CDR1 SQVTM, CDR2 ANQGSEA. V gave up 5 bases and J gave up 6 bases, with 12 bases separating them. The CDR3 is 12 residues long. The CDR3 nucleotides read TGCAGCGTTTCCCCAACGGGGGATACGCAGTATTTT. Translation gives CSVSPTGDTQYF.

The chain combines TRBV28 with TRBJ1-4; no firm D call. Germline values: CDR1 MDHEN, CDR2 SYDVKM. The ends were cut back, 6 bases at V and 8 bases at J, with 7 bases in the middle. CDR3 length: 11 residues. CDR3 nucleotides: TGTGCCAGCAGCCCCAGGGAAAAACTGTTTTTT. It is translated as CASSPREKLFF.

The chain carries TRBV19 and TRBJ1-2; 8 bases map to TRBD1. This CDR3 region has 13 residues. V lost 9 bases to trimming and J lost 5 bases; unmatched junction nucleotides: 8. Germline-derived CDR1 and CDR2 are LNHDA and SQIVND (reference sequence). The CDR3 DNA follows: TGTGCCAGCCGGGCAGGGGGCGCTTATGGCTACACCTTC. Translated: CASRAGGAYGYTF.

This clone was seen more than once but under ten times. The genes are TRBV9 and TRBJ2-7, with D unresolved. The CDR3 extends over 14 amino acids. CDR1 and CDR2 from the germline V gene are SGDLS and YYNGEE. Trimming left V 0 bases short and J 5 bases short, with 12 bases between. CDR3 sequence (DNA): TGTGCCAGCAGCGTAGATCCCAGGTCTAACGAGCAGTACTTC. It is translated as CASSVDPRSNEQYF. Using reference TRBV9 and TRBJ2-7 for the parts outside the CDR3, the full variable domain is DSGVTQTPKHLITATGQRVTLRCSPRSGDLSVYWYQQSLDQGLQFLIQYYNGEERAKGNILERFSAQQFPDLHSELNLSSLELGDSALYFCASSVDPRSNEQYFGPGTRLTVT.

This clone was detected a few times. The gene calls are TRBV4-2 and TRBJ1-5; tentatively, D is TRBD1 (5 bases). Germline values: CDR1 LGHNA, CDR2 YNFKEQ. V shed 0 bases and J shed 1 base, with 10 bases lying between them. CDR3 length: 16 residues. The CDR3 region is CASSQEGRQSNQPQHF. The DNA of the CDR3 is TGTGCCAGCAGCCAAGAGGGGCGGCAGAGCAATCAGCCCCAGCATTTT.

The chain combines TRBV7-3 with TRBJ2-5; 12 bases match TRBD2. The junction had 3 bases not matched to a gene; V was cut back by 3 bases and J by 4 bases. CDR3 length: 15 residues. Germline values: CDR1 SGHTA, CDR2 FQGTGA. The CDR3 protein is CASSLASGGVETQYF. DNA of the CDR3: TGTGCCAGCAGCTTGGCTAGCGGGGGGGTAGAGACCCAGTACTTC.

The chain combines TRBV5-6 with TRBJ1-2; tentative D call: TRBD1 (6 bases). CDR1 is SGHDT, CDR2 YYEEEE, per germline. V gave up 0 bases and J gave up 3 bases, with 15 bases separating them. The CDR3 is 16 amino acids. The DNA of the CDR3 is TGTGCCAGCAGCTTGGCGGGCCTACAGGGTTACTATGGCTACACCTTC. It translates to CASSLAGLQGYYGYTF.